This T cell receptor beta chain derives from a study of T cell responses to AZD1222 COVID-19 vaccine. Study-wide findings and caveats: Rises in breadth and depth of Spike-specific TCRs came after two AZD1222 doses. Nearly half of unique spike-specific TCRs reportedly avoided B.1.351 and B.1.1.7 mutated regions.

To note about this clone: Its cognate antigen is unknown.

Clones were read by immunoSEQ multiplex PCR, and TCRdb kept only the in-frame ones, dropping some. This sample has around 200,000 clones, with 88% found just once. The CDR3 contains 16 residues. CDR1 and CDR2 from the germline V gene are GTSNPN and SVGIG (reference sequence). V was clipped by 4 bases and J by 6 bases, with 21 bases between them. The input for sequencing was peripheral blood, taken on day 0 of AZD1222 vaccination. The sequence derives from an adult in good health. This chain joins TRBV30 and TRBJ2-2; tentative D call: TRBD2 (7 bases). Here the CDR3 reads CAWTQRGRDTPGELFF. CDR3 sequence (DNA): TGTGCCTGGACCCAAAGGGGGAGGGATACACCCGGGGAGCTGTTTTTT. The full variable domain, completed using reference TRBV30 and TRBJ2-2, is SQTIHQWPATLVQPVGSPLSLECTVEGTSNPNLYWYRQAAGRGLQLLFYSVGIGQISSEVPQNLSASRPQDRQFILSSKKLLLSDSGFYLCAWTQRGRDTPGELFFGEGSRLTVL.